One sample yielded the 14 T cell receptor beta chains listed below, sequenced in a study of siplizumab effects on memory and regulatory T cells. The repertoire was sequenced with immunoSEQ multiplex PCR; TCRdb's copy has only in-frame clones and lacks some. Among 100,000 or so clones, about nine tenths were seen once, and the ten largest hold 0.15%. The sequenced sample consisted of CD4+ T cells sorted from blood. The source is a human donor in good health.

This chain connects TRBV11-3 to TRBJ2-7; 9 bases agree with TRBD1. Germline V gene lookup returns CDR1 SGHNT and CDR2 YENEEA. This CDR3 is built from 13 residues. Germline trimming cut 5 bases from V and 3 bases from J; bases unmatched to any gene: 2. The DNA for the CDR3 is TGTGCCAGCAGCCAGGGACAGGGCTACGAGCAGTACTTC. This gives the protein CASSQGQGYEQYF.

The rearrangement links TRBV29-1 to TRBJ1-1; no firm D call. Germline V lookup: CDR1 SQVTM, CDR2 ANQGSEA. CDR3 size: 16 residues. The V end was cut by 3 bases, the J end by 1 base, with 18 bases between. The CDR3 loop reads CSVDDQMTGKNTEAFF. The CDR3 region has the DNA TGCAGCGTTGATGACCAGATGACCGGAAAGAACACTGAAGCTTTCTTT.

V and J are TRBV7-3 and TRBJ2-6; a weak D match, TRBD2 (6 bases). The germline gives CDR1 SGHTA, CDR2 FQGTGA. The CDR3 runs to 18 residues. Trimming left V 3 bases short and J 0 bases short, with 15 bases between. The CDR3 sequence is CASSLGRGAISGANVLTF. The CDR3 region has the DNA TGTGCCAGCAGCTTGGGGCGGGGAGCAATCTCTGGGGCCAACGTCCTGACTTTC.

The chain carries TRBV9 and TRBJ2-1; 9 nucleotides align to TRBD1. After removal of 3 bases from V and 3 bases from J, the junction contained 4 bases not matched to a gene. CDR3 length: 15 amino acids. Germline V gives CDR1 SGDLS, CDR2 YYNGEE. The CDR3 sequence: CASSGGTGYYNEQFF. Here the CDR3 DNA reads TGTGCCAGCAGCGGGGGGACAGGGTACTACAATGAGCAGTTCTTC.

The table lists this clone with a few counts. In DNA, the CDR3 is TGTGCCTGGAGTAGAGGGATCACTGAAGCTTTCTTT. This gives the protein CAWSRGITEAFF. This sequence joins TRBV30 and TRBJ1-1; D gene ambiguous. Germline V gives CDR1 GTSNPN, CDR2 SVGIG (reference sequence). This CDR3 is 12 amino acids long. Trimming took off 2 bases at V and 4 bases at J, with 8 bases between the two ends.

The CDR3 loop is CASTGDGGRYNGYTF. The CDR3 DNA sequence: TGTGCCAGCACTGGGGACGGTGGAAGGTATAATGGCTACACCTTC. This chain links TRBV6-1 with TRBJ1-2; tentative D call: TRBD1 (5 bases). The V gene's germline CDR1 is MNHNS and CDR2 SASEGT. The CDR3 is 15 amino acids. V lost 7 bases and J 6 bases, leaving 21 bases between the germline ends.

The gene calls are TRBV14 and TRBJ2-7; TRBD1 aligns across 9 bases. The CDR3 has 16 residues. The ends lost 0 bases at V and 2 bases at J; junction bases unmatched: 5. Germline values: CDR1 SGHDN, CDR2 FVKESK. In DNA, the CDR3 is TGTGCCAGCAGCCAAGATCCGGACAGGGGCGCCTACGAGCAGTACTTC. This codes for CASSQDPDRGAYEQYF.

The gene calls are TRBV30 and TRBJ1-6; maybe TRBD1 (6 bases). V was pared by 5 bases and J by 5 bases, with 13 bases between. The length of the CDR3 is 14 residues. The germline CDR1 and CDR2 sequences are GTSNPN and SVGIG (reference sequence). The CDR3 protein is CAWGGQTNNSPLHF. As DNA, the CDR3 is TGTGCCTGGGGGGGCCAGACCAATAATTCACCCCTCCACTTT.

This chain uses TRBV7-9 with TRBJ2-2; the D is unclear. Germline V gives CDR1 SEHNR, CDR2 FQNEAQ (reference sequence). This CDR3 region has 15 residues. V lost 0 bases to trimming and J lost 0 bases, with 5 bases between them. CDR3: CASSLALANTGELFF. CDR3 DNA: TGTGCCAGCAGCTTAGCTTTAGCGAACACCGGGGAGCTGTTTTTT.

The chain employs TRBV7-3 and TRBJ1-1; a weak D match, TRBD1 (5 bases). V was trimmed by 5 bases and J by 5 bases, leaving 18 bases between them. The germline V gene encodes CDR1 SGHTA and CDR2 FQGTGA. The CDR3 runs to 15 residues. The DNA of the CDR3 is TGTGCCAGCAGCCCCGGAGGGGCTTCTGGGACTGAAGCTTTCTTT. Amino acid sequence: CASSPGGASGTEAFF.

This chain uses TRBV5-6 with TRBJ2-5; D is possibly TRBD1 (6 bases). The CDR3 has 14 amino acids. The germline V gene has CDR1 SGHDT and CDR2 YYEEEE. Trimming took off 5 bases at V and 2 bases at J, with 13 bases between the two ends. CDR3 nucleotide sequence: TGTGCCAGCAGGGACAGAGTTAGACAAGAGACCCAGTACTTC. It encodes CASRDRVRQETQYF.

This CDR3 is CAISGQRQGAYDTQYF. CDR3 coding DNA: TGTGCCATCAGTGGCCAGAGACAGGGGGCATATGATACGCAGTATTTT. The J gene is TRBJ2-3, the V gene TRBV10-3; 10 bases are a match to TRBD1. Germline CDR1 and CDR2: ENHRY and SYGVKD. This CDR3 contains 16 residues. V shed 4 bases, J shed 6 bases, and the junction held 10 bases outside the gene matches.

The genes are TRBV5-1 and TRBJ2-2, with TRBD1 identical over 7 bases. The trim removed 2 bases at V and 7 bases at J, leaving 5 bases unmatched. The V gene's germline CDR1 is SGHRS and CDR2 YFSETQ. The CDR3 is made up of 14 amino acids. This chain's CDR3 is CASSFNTGVGELFF. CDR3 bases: TGCGCCAGCAGCTTCAATACAGGGGTCGGGGAGCTGTTTTTT.

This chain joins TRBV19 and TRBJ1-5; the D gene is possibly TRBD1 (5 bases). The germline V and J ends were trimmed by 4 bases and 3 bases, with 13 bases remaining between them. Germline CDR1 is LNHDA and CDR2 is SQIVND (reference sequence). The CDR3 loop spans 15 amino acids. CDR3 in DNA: TGTGCCAGTAGTAGGGGGACCCTGTTCAATCAGCCCCAGCATTTT. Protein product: CASSRGTLFNQPQHF.